The 9 T cell receptor beta chains below were found in one sample sequenced in a study of technical replicates of blood from a few donors. Produced via immunoSEQ multiplex PCR; TCRdb's table is partial and in-frame only. The sample records 14,000 or so clones, over 80% being singletons. The sequenced sample consisted of PBMCs. These receptors were collected from a human donor in good health.

The V gene is TRBV6-1, the J gene TRBJ2-7; TRBD2 matches 13 bases. This CDR3 has 15 amino acids. V dropped 9 bases and J dropped 4; count of bases not matched to a gene: 9. Germline V lookup: CDR1 MNHNS, CDR2 SASEGT. The CDR3: CASLGGLAGSYEQYF. Here the CDR3 DNA reads TGTGCCAGTCTTGGGGGACTAGCGGGATCATACGAGCAGTACTTC.

V and J are TRBV30 and TRBJ2-7, with D perhaps TRBD2 (6 bases). From germline, CDR1 is GTSNPN and CDR2 SVGIG (reference sequence). The CDR3 is 14 residues long. Deletions cut 5 bases from V and 2 bases from J, with 16 bases between. As DNA, the CDR3 is TGTGCCTGGTCAAGGGTAGCGGAGACCTACGAGCAGTACTTC. It translates to CAWSRVAETYEQYF.

There are a few counts of this clone. This chain links TRBV11-1 with TRBJ1-2; the match to TRBD1 covers 7 bases. The V and J ends lost 5 bases and 4 bases, in that order; junction bases with no gene match: 10. Germline lookup yields CDR1 SGHAT and CDR2 FQDESV (reference sequence). The CDR3 extends over 15 amino acids. CDR3 protein: CASSHATGFAYGYTF. The CDR3 DNA sequence: TGTGCCAGCAGCCACGCGACAGGGTTTGCCTATGGCTACACCTTC.

The V and J genes are TRBV28 and TRBJ1-1, with D unclear. This CDR3 is 11 amino acids long. V lost 8 bases and J 6 bases, leaving 10 bases between the germline ends. CDR1 is MDHEN, CDR2 SYDVKM, per germline. CDR3 nucleotide sequence: TGTGCCAGCCCGGGCGGGTCTGAAGCTTTCTTT. Encoded protein: CASPGGSEAFF. Filled out from reference TRBV28 and TRBJ1-1, the complete variable domain reads DVKVTQSSRYLVKRTGEKVFLECVQDMDHENMFWYRQDPGLGLRLIYFSYDVKMKEKGDIPEGYSVSREKKERFSLILESASTNQTSMYLCASPGGSEAFFGQGTRLTVV.

J is TRBJ2-7 and V is TRBV2, with TRBD1 as a possible D gene (6 bases). This CDR3 is 12 amino acids long. Germline V gene data show CDR1 as SNHLY and CDR2 as FYNNEI. Trimming left V 10 bases short and J 2 bases short, with 12 bases between. CDR3 region: CATRTDTYEQYF. CDR3 in DNA: TGTGCCACTCGGACAGATACCTACGAGCAGTACTTC. The entire variable domain, with the rest obtained from reference TRBV2 and TRBJ2-7, is as follows: EPEVTQTPSHQVTQMGQEVILRCVPISNHLYFYWYRQILGQKVEFLVSFYNNEISEKSEIFDDQFSVERPDGSNFTLKIRSTKLEDSAMYFCATRTDTYEQYFGPGTRLTVT.

This clone came up a few times. This rearrangement joins TRBV4-1 to TRBJ2-7; no clear D gene. With 3 bases removed from V and 1 base from J, the gap between germline ends came to 13 bases. The germline gives CDR1 MGHRA, CDR2 YSYEKL. The CDR3 loop spans 15 amino acids. CDR3: CASSQLVGLSYEQYF. The CDR3 DNA is TGCGCCAGCAGCCAGCTAGTCGGCCTATCCTACGAGCAGTACTTC.

The chain joins TRBV5-1 to TRBJ2-3; D ambiguous. This CDR3 is 13 amino acids long. Germline CDR1 SGHRS, CDR2 YFSETQ. The germline V and J ends were trimmed by 6 bases and 0 bases, with 8 bases remaining between them. The CDR3 nucleotides are TGCGCCAGCATGACTTCTAGCACAGATACGCAGTATTTT. Translating gives CASMTSSTDTQYF.

This chain joins TRBV5-8 and TRBJ1-1, with TRBD1 matching 9 bases. Germline values: CDR1 SGHTS, CDR2 YDEGEE. With 2 bases clipped from V and 11 bases from J, the junction kept 13 bases outside the gene matches. This CDR3 is built from 15 residues. The CDR3 DNA follows: TGTGCCAGCAGCTTCGGCCGGGACAGGGTTTTGGGGGCTTTCTTT. Its translation: CASSFGRDRVLGAFF.

The chain uses TRBV9 and TRBJ2-3; no clear D gene. Trimming removed 0 bases from V and 3 bases from J, with 14 bases in between. The V gene's germline CDR1 is SGDLS and CDR2 YYNGEE. CDR3 length: 16 residues. This CDR3 is CASSVGNGVGTDTQYF. The CDR3 nucleotides are TGTGCCAGCAGCGTAGGGAATGGAGTAGGTACAGATACGCAGTATTTT.